Below are 10 T cell receptor beta chains sequenced from a single sample in a study of cytomegalovirus exposure and HLA in healthy donors. PCR amplification relied on 60 Vbeta primers (plus 13 Jbeta primers). The data were produced by immunoSEQ multiplex PCR, yet TCRdb's version contains in-frame clones alone and is incomplete. The data hold under 200,000 clones, with about 13% observed a single time. Material for sequencing was PBMCs. These receptors were obtained from a man aged 50-60 years in good health and CMV-seropositive.

The chain uses TRBV6-6 and TRBJ2-7; perhaps TRBD1 as D (5 bases). Trimming took off 0 bases at V and 0 bases at J, with 12 bases between the two ends. The CDR3 totals 16 residues. CDR1 and CDR2 (germline): MNHNY, SVGAGI (reference sequence). The CDR3 is CASSYSRTWSSYEQYV. Here the CDR3 DNA reads TGTGCCAGCAGTTACTCACGGACATGGAGCTCCTACGAGCAGTACGTC.

The chain employs TRBV9 and TRBJ2-1; D uncertain. The germline CDR1 and CDR2 sequences are SGDLS and YYNGEE. The V and J ends lost 6 bases and 8 bases respectively, with 18 bases between them. This CDR3 spans 14 amino acids. Here the CDR3 reads CASTYGSAVDEQFF. The CDR3 coding sequence is TGTGCCAGCACCTACGGGTCAGCCGTCGATGAGCAGTTCTTC.

The V call is TRBV7-3, the J call TRBJ1-5, with D perhaps TRBD1 (6 bases). This CDR3 is 14 amino acids long. Trimming stripped 5 bases from V and 4 bases from J, with 12 bases between. CDR1 is SGHTA, CDR2 FQGTGA, per germline. The CDR3 coding sequence is TGTGCCAGCAGCCCGACAGGATCTAATCAGCCCCAGCATTTT. Encoded protein: CASSPTGSNQPQHF.

The rearrangement joins TRBV7-2 to TRBJ1-4; a weak D match, TRBD1 (6 bases). This CDR3 spans 15 amino acids. Looked up from germline, CDR1 is SGHTA and CDR2 is FQGNSA. V was cut by 5 bases and J by 5 bases, with 15 bases left in between. This CDR3 reads CASSASSGGNEKLFF. For the CDR3, the DNA is TGTGCCAGCAGCGCCAGTTCGGGGGGCAATGAAAAACTGTTTTTT. Variable domain in full (rest from reference TRBV7-2 and TRBJ1-4): GAGVSQSPSNKVTEKGKDVELRCDPISGHTALYWYRQSLGQGLEFLIYFQGNSAPDKSGLPSDRFSAERTGGSVSTLTIQRTQQEDSAVYLCASSASSGGNEKLFFGSGTQLSVL.

This clone has a handful of counts. The chain joins TRBV7-9 to TRBJ2-3; 7 bases align to TRBD2. The length of the CDR3 is 12 residues. Germline V gives CDR1 SEHNR, CDR2 FQNEAQ (reference sequence). J gave up 5 bases and V 5 bases, and 1 base lay outside the gene matches. DNA of the CDR3: TGTGCCAGCAGCGGCGGGGGAGATACGCAGTATTTT. It encodes CASSGGGDTQYF.

This clone has more than one count but fewer than ten. The genes are TRBV2 and TRBJ1-2, with 9 bases lining up with TRBD1. Trimming removed 6 bases from V and 4 bases from J; junction bases left unmatched: 9. The CDR3 has 15 residues. The germline gives CDR1 SNHLY, CDR2 FYNNEI. The CDR3 coding sequence is TGTGCCAGCAGGAACCAGGGACAGGGCCGCTATGGCTACACCTTC. Its protein is CASRNQGQGRYGYTF.

This clone was counted only a few times. The rearrangement uses TRBV4-2 and TRBJ1-5, with 8 bases that match TRBD1. CDR3 length equals 14 residues. Trimming at V came to 4 bases and at J to 3 bases, leaving 2 bases not matched to a gene. Germline V gives CDR1 LGHNA, CDR2 YNFKEQ. CDR3 region: CASSPTGDNQPQHF. The DNA for the CDR3 is TGTGCCAGCAGCCCGACAGGGGACAATCAGCCCCAGCATTTT.

In its sample, this clone was seen a few times. This rearrangement joins TRBV10-3 to TRBJ1-1; D may be TRBD1 (6 bases). CDR1 is ENHRY, CDR2 SYGVKD, per germline. The CDR3 spans 14 residues. V was cut by 6 bases and J by 1 base, with 12 bases left in between. DNA of the CDR3: TGTGCCATCAGGGCTCCGGGACAGAACACTGAAGCTTTCTTT. It is translated as CAIRAPGQNTEAFF.

This rearrangement joins TRBV7-8 to TRBJ1-2, with 8 positions matching TRBD1. V trimming: 5 bases; J trimming: 1 base; junction bases outside the gene matches: 9. The CDR3 spans 16 residues. Germline assignment: CDR1 SGHVS and CDR2 FQNEAQ. The CDR3: CASSPRTGIFNYGYTF. CDR3 nucleotides: TGTGCCAGCAGCCCCCGGACAGGGATCTTTAACTATGGCTACACCTTC.

There are a few counts of this clone. The chain recombines TRBV7-8 with TRBJ1-2; TRBD1 is a possible D gene (5 bases). The CDR3 runs to 14 residues. The germline V and J ends were trimmed by 1 base and 4 bases, with 10 bases remaining between them. The V gene's germline CDR1 is SGHVS and CDR2 FQNEAQ. The CDR3: CASSLGGGAYGYTF. DNA for the CDR3: TGTGCCAGCAGCTTAGGGGGGGGAGCCTATGGCTACACCTTC.